The 29 T cell receptor beta chains listed next were all sequenced from one sample in a study of breast tumors, draining lymph nodes, adjacent tissues. Breast cancer patients provided tissue from their axillary draining lymph nodes. Each CDR3 protein is one row after TCRdb ran MiXCR on the multiplex PCR reads. The sample consists of 200,000 or so distinct CDR3 sequences, around a third of them appearing once. Sample: axillary lymph node tissue. The origin of the receptors is a female donor with breast cancer. Some clones in this sample may be carry-over from other donors' samples.

Remarks on this clonotype: A read error is possible here, since a much larger clone lies one base away. The chain couples TRBV6-6 to TRBJ1-4, with a tentative D call TRBD1 (5 bases). This CDR3 has 18 amino acids. Trimming pared 6 bases from V and 3 bases from J, leaving 23 bases between. Germline V lookup: CDR1 MNHNY, CDR2 SVGAGI (reference sequence). CDR3 residues: CASSPLTYKGAPNEKLFF. The CDR3 DNA follows: TGTGCCAGCAGCCCTCTAACTTACAAAGGGGCACCTAATGAAAAACTGTTTTTT.

This clonotype was detected a few times. The chain employs TRBV12-3 or TRBV12-4 and TRBJ1-1, with 7 positions matching TRBD1. The CDR3 extends over 14 amino acids. V shed 6 bases, J shed 4 bases, and the junction held 8 bases outside the gene matches. In nucleotides, the CDR3 is TGTGCCAGCAGCCAACAGGGGATCCGCACTGAAGCTTTCTTT. Residues: CASSQQGIRTEAFF.

In this sample, this clonotype turned up many times. V usage is TRBV4-2 and J usage is TRBJ1-2; 7 bases map to TRBD1. Trimming removed 1 base from V and 4 bases from J; junction bases left unmatched: 6. CDR3 length equals 15 residues. CDR1 is LGHNA and CDR2 is YNFKEQ in the germline V gene. The CDR3 coding sequence is TGTGCCAGCAGCCAAGTAGGTACAGGGGTCTATGGCTACACCTTC. It encodes CASSQVGTGVYGYTF.

This clonotype has ten or more counts. The chain uses TRBV20-1 and TRBJ2-1; the match to TRBD2 covers 8 bases. With 0 bases clipped from V and 7 bases from J, the junction kept 8 bases outside the gene matches. The CDR3 extends over 15 amino acids. Looked up from germline, CDR1 is DFQATT and CDR2 is SNEGSKA (reference sequence). CDR3 nucleotides: TGCAGTGCTAGAGATAGAACTAGCGGAGGAAATGAGCAGTTCTTC. Protein product: CSARDRTSGGNEQFF.

This clonotype was recorded at least ten times. A much larger clone lies a single base off, so this may be a read error. This chain joins TRBV20-1 and TRBJ2-3; 7 bases match TRBD2. This CDR3 contains 15 residues. With V trimmed by 6 bases and J by 7 bases, 16 bases remained unmatched. Germline CDR1 is DFQATT and CDR2 is SNEGSKA (reference sequence). CDR3 bases: TGCAGTGCCTCCGCCCGGGGGGATCACGACAATACGCAGTATTTT. It codes for CSASARGDHDNTQYF.

V is TRBV6-1 and J is TRBJ2-3, with 7 bases identical to TRBD2. Germline CDR1 reads MNHNS; CDR2 reads SASEGT. CDR3 length: 13 amino acids. With 6 bases clipped from V and 2 bases from J, the junction kept 2 bases outside the gene matches. CDR3 region: CASRRDYTDTQYF. The CDR3 region has the DNA TGTGCCAGCAGGAGGGACTACACAGATACGCAGTATTTT.

This rearrangement joins TRBV6-2 or TRBV6-3 to TRBJ1-5; 9 nucleotides align to TRBD1. Germline CDR1 reads MNHEY; CDR2 reads SVGEGT. CDR3 length equals 13 residues. The CDR3 reads CARTGTGSQPQHF. Here the CDR3 DNA reads TGTGCTAGGACCGGGACAGGGAGTCAGCCCCAGCATTTT.

Many counts were recorded for this clonotype. V gene TRBV7-3 combines with J gene TRBJ1-1, with 8 positions matching TRBD1. CDR1 SGHTA and CDR2 FQGTGA come from the germline V gene. The V segment lost 5 bases and the J segment 1 base; nucleotides outside the gene matches: 6. The CDR3 spans 15 residues. For the CDR3, the DNA is TGTGCCAGCAGCCTAAAGGGACAGGCGAACACTGAAGCTTTCTTT. Its translation: CASSLKGQANTEAFF.

This clonotype has more than one count but fewer than ten. This could be a read error, since a much larger clone is one nucleotide away. The gene calls are TRBV12-3 or TRBV12-4 and TRBJ2-1; 10 bases match TRBD2. The CDR3 spans 15 residues. The V gene end was trimmed by 4 bases and the J gene end by 5 bases; junction bases not matched to a gene: 5. The CDR3 spells CASSSGLATNNEQFF. CDR3 DNA sequence: TGTGCCAGCAGTTCGGGACTAGCGACTAACAATGAGCAGTTCTTC.

V usage is TRBV10-3 and J usage is TRBJ1-2; D is unclear. The germline V gene encodes CDR1 ENHRY and CDR2 SYGVKD. Trimming stripped 6 bases from V and 8 bases from J, with 10 bases between. There are 11 residues in the CDR3. The CDR3 coding sequence is TGTGCCATCAGGGGTATCTCGGGCTACACCTTC. This codes for CAIRGISGYTF.

There are many counts of this clonotype. The V and J genes are TRBV6-5 and TRBJ1-2, with D tentatively TRBD1 (6 bases). In germline, CDR1 is MNHEY, CDR2 SVGAGI. The CDR3 length is 15 residues. Trimming took 7 bases from V and 4 from J, leaving 19 bases between them. The DNA of the CDR3 is TGTGCCAGCACCCCCTTGGGGGGGCAGGTCTATGGCTACACCTTC. Translating gives CASTPLGGQVYGYTF.

This clonotype was seen a few times. As the CDR3 is not closed by the conserved phenylalanine or tryptophan, this likely results from a read error. The CDR3 here is CASSDRRTGLDYGYTS. The CDR3 bases are TGTGCCAGTAGCGACCGCAGGACAGGGTTGGATTATGGCTACACCTCC. This chain joins TRBV19 and TRBJ1-2; 8 nucleotides line up with TRBD1. The CDR3 consists of 16 residues. After removal of 6 bases from V and 5 bases from J, the junction contained 14 bases not matched to a gene. The germline V gene has CDR1 LNHDA and CDR2 SQIVND (reference sequence).

There are many counts of this clonotype. This CDR3 reads CAISRETSALGNEQFF. The CDR3 bases are TGTGCCATATCGAGGGAGACTAGCGCCCTAGGGAATGAGCAGTTCTTC. The rearrangement joins TRBV12-3 or TRBV12-4 to TRBJ2-1; TRBD2 agrees at 8 bases. With 10 bases clipped from V and 7 bases from J, the junction kept 18 bases outside the gene matches. CDR3 length: 16 amino acids.

This clonotype has ten or more counts. The chain recombines TRBV5-1 with TRBJ2-5; D gene unclear. The CDR3 has 16 residues. Trimming pared 2 bases from V and 5 bases from J, leaving 19 bases between. Germline V gene data show CDR1 as SGHRS and CDR2 as YFSETQ. The CDR3 bases are TGCGCCAGCAGCTTCGCCCCGGACGTCAGTGGGGAGACCCAGTACTTC. Its protein is CASSFAPDVSGETQYF.

This clonotype showed up just a few times. It may be a read error: a sequence one base away is much more abundant. The chain links TRBV20-1 to TRBJ1-2; TRBD1 is a possible D gene (6 bases). V lost 0 bases and J lost 5, with 16 bases in between. There are 15 residues in the CDR3. Germline-derived CDR1 and CDR2 are DFQATT and SNEGSKA (reference sequence). This chain's CDR3 is CSARDWGGVAYGYTF. CDR3 bases: TGCAGTGCTAGAGATTGGGGGGGCGTAGCGTATGGCTACACCTTC.

As to this clonotype: Sequence at one end of the junction differs from germline and may be a read error. The chain couples TRBV2 to TRBJ1-2; D ambiguous. The CDR3 has 11 amino acids. The germline CDR1 and CDR2 sequences are SNHLY and FYNNEI. The CDR3 here is CASMASYGHTF. The CDR3 nucleotides are TGTGCCAGCATGGCCTCTTATGGCCACACTTTC.

This clonotype was seen at least ten times. The chain couples TRBV2 to TRBJ2-2; D might be TRBD1 or TRBD2, each matching 5 bases. The V end lost 2 bases, the J end lost 5 bases, and 12 bases lay between the germline ends. The CDR3 extends over 15 amino acids. Germline CDR1 reads SNHLY; CDR2 reads FYNNEI. CDR3 protein: CASSEWDEITGELFF. CDR3 nucleotides: TGTGCCAGCAGTGAATGGGACGAAATAACCGGGGAGCTGTTTTTT.

About this clonotype: One end of the junction fails to match germline, which may point to a read error. J is TRBJ2-5 and V is TRBV2; D remains unclear. The length of the CDR3 is 11 residues. Per the germline V gene, CDR1 is SNHLY and CDR2 is FYNNEI. This CDR3 reads CASSYRETQEF. In DNA form, the CDR3 reads TGTGCCAGCAGCTATAGAGAGACCCAGGAGTTC.

The V call is TRBV5-4, the J call TRBJ2-5; 10 bases are shared with TRBD1. CDR1 is SGHNT, CDR2 YYREEE, per germline (reference sequence). The CDR3 runs 15 residues. The trim removed 5 bases at V and 3 bases at J, leaving 7 bases unmatched. The DNA of the CDR3 is TGTGCCAGCAGTATGGACAGGGGGGGCGAAGAGACCCAGTACTTC. It yields the protein CASSMDRGGEETQYF.

This clonotype was detected ten times or more. The chain recombines TRBV5-5 with TRBJ2-5, with 9 bases lining up with TRBD1. CDR3 size: 17 residues. The V and J ends lost 3 bases and 9 bases, in that order; junction bases with no gene match: 18. Germline V gene data show CDR1 as SGHKS and CDR2 as YYEKEE (reference sequence). The CDR3: CASSSQGAGTGRGSQYF. For the CDR3, the DNA is TGTGCCAGCAGCTCCCAGGGGGCCGGGACAGGGAGGGGGTCCCAGTACTTC.

This clonotype is classed as medium-sized (0.01 to 0.1%). The chain uses TRBV7-2 and TRBJ1-6; tentatively, D is TRBD1 (6 bases). The CDR3 is 16 amino acids. The germline V gene has CDR1 SGHTA and CDR2 FQGNSA. The V end lost 5 bases, the J end lost 7 bases, and 18 bases lay between the germline ends. The CDR3 protein is CASSLLGTGNNSPLHF. In nucleotides, the CDR3 is TGTGCCAGCAGCCTACTCGGAACAGGGAACAATTCACCCCTCCACTTT.

The chain couples TRBV18 to TRBJ2-1, with a tentative D call TRBD1 (7 bases). The germline V gene has CDR1 KGHSH and CDR2 LQKENI. Trimming took 6 bases from V and 3 from J, leaving 15 bases between them. The CDR3 is 15 residues long. The chain's CDR3 is CASSQGGADYNEQFF. Written as DNA, the CDR3 is TGTGCCAGCTCTCAGGGGGGCGCTGACTACAATGAGCAGTTCTTC. The whole variable domain, filled in from reference TRBV18 and TRBJ2-1, reads NAGVMQNPRHLVRRRGQEARLRCSPMKGHSHVYWYRQLPEEGLKFMVYLQKENIIDESGMPKERFSAEFPKEGPSILRIQQVVRGDSAAYFCASSQGGADYNEQFFGPGTRLTVL.

This clonotype showed up many times. The rearrangement links TRBV7-9 to TRBJ1-4; 7 positions agree with TRBD1. The J segment lost 4 bases and the V segment lost 5 bases, leaving 10 bases of the junction unmatched. From germline, CDR1 is SEHNR and CDR2 FQNEAQ (reference sequence). This CDR3 region has 16 residues. CDR3 region: CASSHRQGEHNEKLFF. In nucleotides, the CDR3 is TGTGCCAGCAGCCACCGACAGGGAGAGCATAATGAAAAACTGTTTTTT.

The sample holds many counts of this clonotype. The chain couples TRBV20-1 to TRBJ2-1; D gene unclear. The V and J ends lost 5 bases and 8 bases respectively, with 13 bases between them. This CDR3 region has 12 residues. Looked up from germline, CDR1 is DFQATT and CDR2 is SNEGSKA (reference sequence). The CDR3 coding sequence is TGCAGTGCTCGAGGACCCCTGGATGAGCAGTTCTTC. As protein: CSARGPLDEQFF.

The chain carries TRBV25-1 and TRBJ2-1, with TRBD2 identical over 11 bases. The V segment lost 7 bases and the J segment 4 bases; nucleotides outside the gene matches: 6. CDR1 and CDR2 from the germline V gene are MGHDK and SYGVNS. The CDR3 totals 15 residues. The CDR3 is CASKSTSGRYNEQFF. The CDR3 region has the DNA TGTGCCAGCAAGTCAACTAGCGGGAGATACAATGAGCAGTTCTTC.

In the case of this clonotype: This may be a read error, as it is one base from a much larger clone. V usage is TRBV20-1 and J usage is TRBJ2-3; tentative D call: TRBD2 (5 bases). The CDR3 is 12 amino acids. Per the germline V gene, CDR1 is DFQATT and CDR2 is SNEGSKA (reference sequence). The CDR3 sequence: CSASGIRDTPYF. For the CDR3, the DNA is TGCAGTGCTAGCGGGATACGGGATACGCCGTATTTT.

Many counts were recorded for this clonotype. The rearrangement links TRBV18 to TRBJ2-3; no reliable D call. The germline CDR1 and CDR2 sequences are KGHSH and LQKENI. Trimming pared 3 bases from V and 3 bases from J, leaving 7 bases between. CDR3 size: 13 residues. The CDR3: CASSPYMTDTQYF. The CDR3 DNA sequence: TGTGCCAGCTCACCTTATATGACAGATACGCAGTATTTT.

On this clonotype itself: A read error may be the cause here, since a much bigger clone is one base away. The gene calls are TRBV11-2 and TRBJ2-5; 7 bases are shared with TRBD2. Losses at the gene ends were 0 bases for V and 4 bases for J; bases not matched to a gene: 14. The CDR3 extends over 18 amino acids. Germline V lookup: CDR1 SGHAT, CDR2 FQNNGV. The CDR3, as DNA: TGTGCCAGCAGCTTAGATCGGGCGACGGGGCCGGGGGGAGAGACCCAGTACTTC. Protein product: CASSLDRATGPGGETQYF.

This chain connects TRBV7-2 to TRBJ2-7; TRBD1 agrees at 9 bases. Looked up from germline, CDR1 is SGHTA and CDR2 is FQGNSA. The J segment lost 0 bases and the V segment lost 0 bases, leaving 6 bases of the junction unmatched. The CDR3 contains 17 residues. The CDR3 loop reads CASSLASGTGPSYEQYF. The CDR3 DNA reads as TGTGCCAGCAGCTTAGCCTCCGGGACAGGGCCCTCCTACGAGCAGTACTTC.